Listed below are T cell receptor beta chains from one sample, sequenced in a study of technical replicates of blood from a handful of donors. The method was immunoSEQ multiplex PCR; TCRdb's version includes in-frame clones alone and lacks a portion of them. The table includes under 95,000 clones, roughly 94% detected once. Sequencing was performed on T cells isolated from PBMCs. These receptors originate from a human donor in good health. The CDR3 runs from the conserved cysteine through the conserved F or W. Each record gives: D gene, V gene, clone size, J gene, CDR3 DNA, CDR3 protein. The D gene is left open where the match is weak. The size entry is marked missing in some rows and otherwise reads once, few, many or a size class.

TRBD1	TRBV11-2	.	TRBJ1-5	TGTGCCAGCAGCTTAGATCAGACAGGGGGTCAGCCCCAGCATTTT	CASSLDQTGGQPQHF
TRBD2	TRBV4-1	.	TRBJ2-1	TGCGCCAGCAGCCAAGAGGCGGCTAGCGGGTACTACAATGAGCAGTTCTTC	CASSQEAASGYYNEQFF
TRBD1	TRBV29-1	.	TRBJ1-1	TGCAGCGTTTTAACAGGGGGCGGCGGCACTGAAGCTTTCTTT	CSVLTGGGGTEAFF
TRBD1	TRBV5-4	.	TRBJ2-1	TGTGCCAGCAGCTTGGACAGGGGCACCTACAATGAGCAGTTCTTC	CASSLDRGTYNEQFF
.	TRBV28	.	TRBJ2-3	TGTGCCAGCAGTCCCGGACAGTTAACAGATACGCAGTATTTT	CASSPGQLTDTQYF
TRBD1	TRBV6-5	.	TRBJ1-3	TGTGCCAGCAGCTCGGACAGGGGTCGAAACACCATATATTTT	CASSSDRGRNTIYF
.	TRBV4-1	.	TRBJ2-7	TGCGCCAGCAGCCTACCTGACTTAGTGGACGAGCAGTACTTC	CASSLPDLVDEQYF
.	TRBV5-6	.	TRBJ1-1	TGTGCCAGCAGCTTGACAGTGAACACTGAAGCTTTCTTT	CASSLTVNTEAFF
TRBD1	TRBV27	.	TRBJ1-3	TGTGCCAGCAGTTTTAACAGGGGTTCGGGAAACACCATATATTTT	CASSFNRGSGNTIYF
.	TRBV2	.	TRBJ1-2	TGTGCCAGCAGAACCAAGGGGCCTGACTATGGCTACACCTTC	CASRTKGPDYGYTF
TRBD2	TRBV5-4	.	TRBJ2-1	TGTGCCAGCAGCTTAAGCGGACTAGCGGGTAACAATGAGCAGTTCTTC	CASSLSGLAGNNEQFF
TRBD1	TRBV19	.	TRBJ1-2	TGTGCCAGTAAGACAGGGGGCTATGGCTACACCTTC	CASKTGGYGYTF
.	TRBV6-5	.	TRBJ2-2	TGTGCCAGCAGATTAGAATCCTACACCGGGGAGCTGTTTTTT	CASRLESYTGELFF
TRBD2	TRBV19	.	TRBJ2-7	TGTGCCAGTGGGAATTTGAGGACTAGCGGCCCCTACGAGCAGTACTTC	CASGNLRTSGPYEQYF
.	TRBV10-1	.	TRBJ2-1	TGCGCCAGCAGTGAGGACTTCGGAAGGAATGAGCAGTTCTTC	CASSEDFGRNEQFF
.	TRBV5-4	once	TRBJ2-5	TGTGCCAGCAGCTTGGTGGCGGAAGAGACCCAGTACTTC	CASSLVAEETQYF
.	TRBV5-1	.	TRBJ2-1	TGCGCCAGCAGCCGGTGGCCACTAGCTCTAAATGAGCAGTTCTTC	CASSRWPLALNEQFF
.	TRBV5-4	.	TRBJ1-2	TGTGCCAGCAGCCAGGACAGCTCTACCTATGGCTACACCTTC	CASSQDSSTYGYTF
.	TRBV14	.	TRBJ1-3	TGTGCCAGCAGCCAATTCTCAGGGGCGGCTGGAAACACCATATATTTT	CASSQFSGAAGNTIYF
TRBD1	TRBV28	.	TRBJ1-5	TGTGCCAGCAGGAGGACAGGGGAAGGCAGTCAGCCCCAGCATTTT	CASRRTGEGSQPQHF
TRBD2	TRBV6-6	once	TRBJ2-1	TGTGCCAGCAGCCGGGACCCGTCGGGAGGTGAGCAGTTCTTC	CASSRDPSGGEQFF
.	TRBV28	once	TRBJ2-7	TGTGCCATCCTGAGCCCCCGTAGCTACGAGCAGTACTTC	CAILSPRSYEQYF
.	TRBV5-1	.	TRBJ2-7	TGCGCCAGCAGCTTGTCAGCAGCGAACCCCTACGAGCAGTACTTC	CASSLSAANPYEQYF
.	TRBV4-1	.	TRBJ2-3	TGCGCCAGCTCCCCCGTTAGCACAGATACGCAGTATTTT	CASSPVSTDTQYF
TRBD1	TRBV4-1	once	TRBJ2-7	TGCGCCAGCAGCCCAGGTCCCCAACAGGGGCCCAGAACCTACGAGCAGTACTTC	CASSPGPQQGPRTYEQYF
.	TRBV29-1	.	TRBJ2-7	TGCAGCGTTGAGTACCGGGAGAGCTCCTACGAGCAGTACTTC	CSVEYRESSYEQYF
TRBD2	TRBV10-1	.	TRBJ2-2	TGCGCCAGCAGCCTAACTAGCGGGAGCTTCACCGGGGAGCTGTTTTTT	CASSLTSGSFTGELFF
TRBD2	TRBV29-1	.	TRBJ2-3	TGCAGCGTCCTCACCGGGACTAGTGGAAATACGCAGTATTTT	CSVLTGTSGNTQYF
.	TRBV27	.	TRBJ2-1	TGTGCCAGCAGTTTACTCCTTTACAATGAGCAGTTCTTC	CASSLLLYNEQFF
TRBD2	TRBV11-2	.	TRBJ2-1	TGTGCCAGCAGCTTAAACGTGGGACTAGCGGGCAAAAATGAGCAGTTCTTC	CASSLNVGLAGKNEQFF
.	TRBV21-1	once	TRBJ1-4	TGTGCCAGCAGCAAAAGGGACAGGTCTAATGAAAAACTGTTTTTT	CASSKRDRSNEKLFF
.	TRBV2	.	TRBJ1-5	TGTGCCAGCAATCCGGGTGGCATGGATCAGCCCCAGCATTTT	CASNPGGMDQPQHF
.	TRBV7-9	.	TRBJ1-4	TGTGCCAGCAGCCCACAGGGAACTAATGAAAAACTGTTTTTT	CASSPQGTNEKLFF
.	TRBV19	few	TRBJ1-5	TGTGCCAGTAGTCTAGGACGGGGTCAGCCCCAGCATTTT	CASSLGRGQPQHF
.	TRBV5-6	.	TRBJ2-1	TGTGCCAGCCTCGACAGGTTAAGGGCCTCTCAGGAGCAGTTCTTC	CASLDRLRASQEQFF
TRBD1	TRBV4-2	.	TRBJ1-6	TGTGCCAGCAGCCGGGTAAACTTGGGACAGGGAAATTCACCCCTCCACTTT	CASSRVNLGQGNSPLHF
TRBD1	TRBV29-1	.	TRBJ1-2	TGCAGCGTACAGCCTCCGGGACAGAGTTTTTATGGCTACACCTTC	CSVQPPGQSFYGYTF
TRBD1	TRBV5-5	.	TRBJ2-7	TGTGCCAGCTCCAGCCCAGGGGGATTTTCCTACGAGCAGTACTTC	CASSSPGGFSYEQYF
.	TRBV6-1	.	TRBJ2-7	TGTGCCAGCAGTGACGGGCCCCGGGGGTGGAGCTCCTACGAGCAGTACTTC	CASSDGPRGWSSYEQYF
.	TRBV2	.	TRBJ2-6	TGTGCCAGCAGAAGGACTGGGGACGTCCTGACTTTC	CASRRTGDVLTF
.	TRBV6-1	.	TRBJ2-5	TGTGCCAGTAGACAATACATTGGGACCCAGTACTTC	CASRQYIGTQYF
.	TRBV21-1	.	TRBJ2-6	TGTGCCAGCTCCCTATACCAAGCGGGAGAAATTTGTAGGGCCAACGTCCTGACTTTC	CASSLYQAGEICRANVLTF
TRBD2	TRBV28	.	TRBJ2-7	TGTGCCAGCAGTTTACTCTTTGAGGGACTAGCGGGAGGAATCCCATCCTACGAGCAGTACTTC	CASSLLFEGLAGGIPSYEQYF
TRBD2	TRBV10-3	.	TRBJ2-7	TGTGCCATCACCGAGGGACTAGCGGGGGCTTCCTACGAGCAGTACTTC	CAITEGLAGASYEQYF
TRBD2	TRBV5-1	.	TRBJ2-3	TGCGCCAGCACCGCTTCGGGACTAGCGGGAGATACGCAGTATTTT	CASTASGLAGDTQYF
.	TRBV18	.	TRBJ2-1	TGTGCCAGCTCACCACCGATAGGAGGATCCTACAATGAGCAGTTCTTC	CASSPPIGGSYNEQFF
TRBD1	TRBV6-5	.	TRBJ1-2	TGTGCCAGCAGGGGAGGCAGGGGGCGCTTAAAAGGCTACACCTTC	CASRGGRGRLKGYTF
TRBD1	TRBV28	.	TRBJ2-5	TGTGCCAGCAGTTTAGGCACAGGGGGAGAGACCCAGTACTTC	CASSLGTGGETQYF
TRBD2	TRBV11-2	.	TRBJ2-7	TGTGCCAGCAGTTTATCATTGGTGGGACTAGCTTCCGAGCAGTACTTC	CASSLSLVGLASEQYF
.	TRBV27	.	TRBJ2-7	TGTGCCAGCAGTTTAAGTGGGACAATATACGAGCAGTACTTC	CASSLSGTIYEQYF
.	TRBV5-1	once	TRBJ1-1	TGCGCCAGCAGCTTGCGGGGGGACACTGAAGCTTTCTTT	CASSLRGDTEAFF
TRBD1	TRBV15	.	TRBJ2-4	TGTGCCACCAGCAGAGATCTCCTCGGGACAGTCCAAAACATTCAGTACTTC	CATSRDLLGTVQNIQYF
.	TRBV19	.	TRBJ1-2	TGTGCCAGTAGGAGACGGGATAGGTCGGTGGACTATGGCTACACCTTC	CASRRRDRSVDYGYTF